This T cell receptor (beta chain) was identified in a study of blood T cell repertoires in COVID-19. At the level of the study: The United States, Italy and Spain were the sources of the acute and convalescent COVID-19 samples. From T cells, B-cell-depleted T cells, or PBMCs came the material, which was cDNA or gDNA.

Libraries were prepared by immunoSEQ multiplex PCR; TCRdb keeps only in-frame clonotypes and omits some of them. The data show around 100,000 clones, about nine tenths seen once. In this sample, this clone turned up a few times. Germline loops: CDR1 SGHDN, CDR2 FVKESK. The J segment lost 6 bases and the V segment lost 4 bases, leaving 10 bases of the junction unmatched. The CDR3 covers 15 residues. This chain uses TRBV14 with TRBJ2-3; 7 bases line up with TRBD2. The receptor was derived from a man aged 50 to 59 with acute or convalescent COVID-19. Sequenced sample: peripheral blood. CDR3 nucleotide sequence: TGTGCCAGCAGCCGAGCGGGATTTCGGGAGGATACGCAGTATTTT. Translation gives CASSRAGFREDTQYF.